These T cell receptor beta chains were read from a single sample in a study of T cell responses to AZD1222 COVID-19 vaccine. TCRdb keeps only in-frame clones here, not all; method: immunoSEQ multiplex PCR. This table holds fewer than 80,000 clones, about nine tenths found once. The sample in question was peripheral blood, obtained 28 days after the second dose of the MenACWY control vaccine. The receptor set was obtained from an adult who received the MenACWY meningococcal vaccine as a control. Both conserved end residues are trimmed from each CDR3. D genes are given only for firm matches.

V gene | D gene | CDR3 protein
TRBV5-6 | NA | ASSWGKGEAF
TRBV19 | TRBD1 | ASSIDRGGTEAF
TRBV13 | NA | ASSLQRINYGYT
TRBV24-1 | NA | ATRDTRSEYGYT
TRBV2 | TRBD2 | ATLTSGGGDTQY
TRBV30 | NA | AWISRGHNSPLH
TRBV6-5 | NA | ASNSGRGNEQY
TRBV19 | TRBD2 | ASSISGLAWNTGELF
TRBV29-1 | TRBD1 | SVGWDSEAF
TRBV29-1 | TRBD1 | SVDLAGGSREQY
TRBV9 | NA | ASSVVGGLNEQF
TRBV18 | TRBD1 | ASSPPNGTDFNEKLF